This T cell receptor (beta chain) was captured by sequencing in a study of blood T cell repertoires in COVID-19 (TCRdb year 2020). Background for the entire study: Samples from collaborators originated in the United States, Italy and Spain and spanned both the acute and convalescent phases of COVID-19. The material from the prospective study consisted of cDNA or gDNA derived from T cells, B-cell-depleted T cells, or PBMCs. Subjects who had been exposed to COVID-19, were actively infected with it, or had recovered from it provided the deeply sampled blood TCRbeta repertoires that made up the dataset. The repertoires were released in a freely available public database meant as a resource for research on the immune response to SARS-CoV-2. The samples were drawn from the first 160 participants of the ongoing ImmuneRACE study and from 1,254 subjects provided by 6 global collaborators. Sample metadata almost always included a de-identified subject ID, COVID-19 status, age in years and sex. HLA class I and class II types, where available, came from metadata supplied by the sample provider rather than from assay-based typing. Overall study outcomes, separate from this receptor: The amount of clinical and demographic metadata varied by source and participant and was provided uncurated.

Collaborating institutions collected whole blood in K2EDTA tubes following their own protocols. For TCRbeta analysis, collaborator samples were shipped as frozen whole blood, as isolated PBMCs, or as DNA extracted from either sample type. Only a few counts were recorded for this clone. Its antigen is not yet known. No qualities accompany the bases; no much larger clone lies one base away. Unmatched junction bases come to 7, with V trimmed by 5 bases and J by 2 bases. Via the germline V gene, CDR1 is SGHTA and CDR2 FQGNSA. Its CDR3 holds 15 amino acids, cysteine through phenylalanine. Solely the CDR3 DNA is kept, with 45 bases framed from the first base. The immunoSEQ Assay, a bias-controlled multiplex PCR, was used to amplify TCRbeta CDR3 regions from genomic DNA. As for the authors' bioinformatics: The number of nucleated cells in each sample was estimated from the amplification of reference gene primers within the assay. To quantify the absolute abundance of each unique TCRbeta CDR3 rearrangement, sequence reads were collapsed and filtered. For each sample, productive Simpson clonality was calculated as the square root of Simpson's diversity index over productive rearrangements. What TCRdb holds here is the immuneACCESS table cut down to in-frame rearrangements. Part of the clones is not present; checked against another copy, under half of the missing clones reflect an unresolved V gene, and the others are unexplained. The V and J calls and clone size are taken from that table; D and trimming were inferred from the DNA. Present in this sample are 150,000 to 200,000 clones, 70% to 85% of which were seen just once. 7.5% to 10% of the sample goes to the ten largest clones.

In this chain, TRBV7-2 is recombined with TRBJ1-2, with 8 bases matching TRBD1. Sequenced: peripheral blood. The receptor was isolated from a woman aged 80 or over with acute or convalescent COVID-19. The CDR3 amino acid sequence is: CASSPGQGFNYGYTF. The DNA is TGTGCCAGCAGCCCAGGACAGGGATTCAACTATGGCTACACCTTC. The full variable domain, completed from the reference TRBV7-2 and TRBJ1-2 proteins outside the CDR3, reads GAGVSQSPSNKVTEKGKDVELRCDPISGHTALYWYRQSLGQGLEFLIYFQGNSAPDKSGLPSDRFSAERTGGSVSTLTIQRTQQEDSAVYLCASSPGQGFNYGYTFGSGTRLTVV.